This TCR beta chain derives from a study of cytomegalovirus exposure and HLA in healthy donors (dated by TCRdb to 2016 to 2017). About the full investigation: An earlier analysis of 587 of the donors reported approximately 260 Gb of sequence data and 100 million to 120 million unique TCR beta sequences obtained from roughly 170 million T cells. In the later analysis, no new phenotypic data were used to find candidate immune exposures; instead, reliance was placed on TCR beta sequences and their occurrence across donors. The T cell repertoires of 666 subjects were profiled by immunosequencing and related to cytomegalovirus serostatus. The aim of the study was to test whether cataloging public T cell receptors could identify signatures of past pathogen exposure. A separate validation cohort of 100 to 150 different subjects was used in addition to the roughly 700-subject first cohort. About 310 gigabases of sequencing data and roughly 90 million unique TCR sequences were included in an early release covering around 650 HLA-typed donors. A later analysis re-examined previously published TCR beta repertoires from around 670 donors and added high-resolution HLA genotyping to investigate patterns of TCR occurrence. High-throughput TCR immunosequencing, statistical association of individual TCRs with disease status, and machine learning were combined to predict cytomegalovirus infection status. Across around 400 genotyped donors of the cohort, an average of roughly 250,000 unique TCR beta nucleotide sequences per donor were sequenced, and approximately 17% of those sequences were non-productive. HLA typing included class I and class II loci at four-digit resolution. Every repertoire in the discovery cohort had been generated on one and the same sequencing platform. The number of donors typed differed by locus, with roughly 629-640 for A, B, C, DRB1 and DQB1, 522 for DQA1, 606 for DPA1, and some 450 for DPB1. Of the roughly 430 genotyped donors, over 70% fell in the genetic ancestry cluster associated with self-reported Caucasian donors. Donor age, sex, ethnicity and CMV serostatus were collected together with the repertoire data. Because of strong linkage in the cohort, five DR-DQ haplotypes were treated as single units for association and clustering. To decide whether each TCR beta V gene segment behaved as functional or pseudogenic, an earlier analysis of over 500 of the donors relied on high-throughput TCR beta sequencing. In a later genetic analysis, genome-wide SNP genotypes for about 55% of the roughly 700 donors were used, and that subset was treated as a discovery cohort.

From the cysteine through the phenylalanine, the CDR3 covers 15 amino acids. The DNA shown is the 45-base CDR3, in frame from base 1. Here V drops 1 base and J drops 2 bases, and the junction holds 1 base not matched to any gene. From the germline V gene, CDR1 is SGHTA and CDR2 is FQGTGA. Study-wide findings and limitations: Most CMV-associated TCR beta chains appeared to be HLA-restricted in a later analysis, and the HLA associations seemed to be driven largely by CMV exposure. Specific HLA alleles were associated with some 15,000 TCR beta sequences at a false discovery rate of 0.05 in a later analysis. A later genetic analysis associated a missense DCLRE1C variant with V-gene and J-gene trimming of TCR beta chains, and an independent cohort replicated the association. In an earlier analysis of more than 500 of the donors, most TCR beta V segments appeared in productive rearrangements about 87% or about 30% of the time, broadly matching IMGT annotations. A further reported finding was that TCR beta sequences accurately predicted the HLA-A and HLA-B alleles for most subjects in the first cohort. Compared with equally common non-associated chains, HLA-associated TCR beta chains in a later analysis were more clonally expanded and had lower generation probabilities. A few of the identified cytomegalovirus-associated TCR beta chains were confirmed in vitro to be specific for cytomegalovirus antigens. The authors suggested that the approach could potentially be extended to other disease states and immunological phenotypes. Most TCR sequences were seen in very few donors, while some public TCRs were found in many individuals. A later genetic analysis reported fewer N-insertions in productive TCRs among donors in an Asian-associated ancestry cluster than the roughly 700-donor mean. Because counts were too low, some 17 rarely observed V segments, including chromosome 9 orphons, were excluded from the earlier analysis of 587 of the donors. Because HLA typing was unavailable for some donors at each locus, only the typed subset was used in association tests. A group of highly shared sequence variants was considered likely to be a technical artifact of the sequencing pipeline. For the cohort, immune exposure information was limited to CMV serostatus. In both the original and validation cohorts, the classifier was reported to diagnose cytomegalovirus status with high specificity and sensitivity. This cohort had only TCR beta chains sequenced, and the lack of alpha or paired-chain data limited which features could be detected. The presence/absence analyses assumed that sequencing depth was roughly uniform across donors, and that assumption may not be true. In a later analysis, several top co-occurrence clusters were reported to appear linked to parvovirus B19, influenza, CMV and Epstein-Barr virus. Assigning TCR associations to individual alleles was difficult when HLA alleles, especially DR and DQ, strongly co-occurred. Some IMGT-functional V segments, including TRBV6-2 and TRBV6-3, could not be distinguished by the 87-base-pair reads and were therefore excluded. According to a later analysis, TCR association rates differed among HLA loci, with DRB1 alleles showing the most associated TCRs and HLA-C alleles showing the fewest. Linkage disequilibrium might explain the correlated functional status among segregating V segments, but an unknown experimental factor could not be ruled out. The study gave a list of 150 to 200 TCR beta chains associated with cytomegalovirus.

About this clone itself: There is no known antigen for this receptor. No quality values exist for individual bases; no much larger clone is one base distant.

The library was generated by the immunoSEQ multiplex PCR assay. For the multiplex PCR, a mixture combining 60 forward primers for TCR Vbeta segments and 13 reverse primers for TCR Jbeta segments was used. The CDR3 region of rearranged TCR beta genes was amplified from genomic DNA with a multiplex PCR assay. The amplified TCR beta libraries were sequenced on the Illumina HiSeq System as 87-base-pair reads. As for the authors' bioinformatics: In a later analysis, tens of millions of unique TCR beta chains were counted across the approximately 640 repertoires, and approximately 9.9 million of these chains were shared by at least two donors. Raw reads were error-corrected and collapsed into unique sequences with a nearest-neighbor algorithm that merged closely related sequences to remove PCR and sequencing errors. V, D and J gene segments were assigned by aligning CDR3 sequences to IMGT reference sequences. For a sequence to be retained, a match of at least six nucleotides to both a V gene segment and a J gene segment was required. Rearrangements were classified as productive when the CDR3 lacked stop codons and remained in frame with V and J, and all other rearrangements were classified as non-productive. Following IMGT convention, CDR3 was defined as the stretch from the second conserved V-encoded cysteine to the conserved J-encoded phenylalanine. In an earlier analysis of 550 to 650 of the donors, sequences lacking an unambiguous match to a single V gene segment were excluded. In an earlier analysis of some 590 of the donors, a V segment was called functional when productive rearrangements were above 56.7%, and segregating when the standard deviation between donors exceeded 5%. A statistical classification framework was built to diagnose cytomegalovirus status from the catalog of TCR beta chain sequences. A later analysis assigned V and J genes by comparing TCR nucleotide sequences with IMGT/GENE-DB human TR gene sequences. In a later analysis, CDR3 sequences and most-parsimonious VDJ recombination scenarios were assigned using the TCRdist pipeline. In a later analysis, each TCR beta chain was defined by its CDR3 amino acid sequence together with its V-gene family, and reads without a unique V-gene family were excluded. A later analysis removed 550 to 650 highly shared, low-generation-probability nucleotide sequences to deal with suspected cross-contamination and a sequencing artifact. For each public chain, a later analysis derived a clonal expansion index from normalized ranks of inferred template counts within each repertoire. A later analysis computed generation probabilities with a VDJ recombination model fitted to out-of-frame rearrangements, and checked the results against IGoR. In a later analysis, TCR-TCR, TCR-HLA and TCR-CMV co-occurrence was scored with hypergeometric tests, and a repertoire-size bias correction was applied to TCR pairs. A later analysis estimated false discovery rates by permuting HLA or CMV assignments 20 times. In a later analysis, co-occurring TCRs were grouped with DBSCAN, and TCRdist sequence similarity was added when clustering was performed within HLA-allele-positive subsets. Co-occurrence clustering excluded repertoires with fewer than 30,000 or more than 120,000 public chains, plus five with anomalous nucleotide sharing. TCRdb took this table from immuneACCESS and kept in-frame rearrangements with V and J called. Such tables lack part of the clones; where checked against another copy, unresolved V genes explain under half of the gap, and the rest is unexplained. The V and J calls and clone size are taken from that table; D and trimming were inferred from the DNA. The sample table records about 130,000 clones; about 80% of these occur just once. 5% to 5.5% of the sample is in the top ten clones.

In total, more than 500 healthy bone marrow donors made up the cohort. At the time of sampling, all cohort members were nominally healthy, though unrecorded immune exposures were likely present. The donor was CMV seronegative and was included in the group of under 450 seronegative cohort members. Each donor provided a peripheral blood sample, and peripheral blood mononuclear cells were used for TCR beta sequencing. Genomic DNA extraction from the blood cell samples was performed with the Qiagen DNeasy Blood Extraction Kit. The sample was PBMCs. The chain is made from TRBV7-3 and TRBJ2-1; 8 bases in the middle match TRBD1. The sequence was collected from a man aged 25-45 years in good health and CMV-seronegative. The CDR3 corresponds to CASSLNRGAYNEQFF. The nucleotides are TGTGCCAGCAGCTTAAACAGGGGGGCCTACAATGAGCAGTTCTTC.